Included here is one T cell receptor (beta chain) sequence, with context. The antigen remains undetermined. The record originates from a study of shared clonotypes between healthy human individuals. Genomic DNA belonging to each subset was distributed in equal measure over several immunoSEQ plates. TCRdb's table, derived via immunoSEQ multiplex PCR, lists solely in-frame clones and lacks some. The table lists around 1,100,000 clones, around three quarters of them singletons. This CDR3 region has 13 residues. The germline V gene has CDR1 GTSNPN and CDR2 SVGIG (reference sequence). Trimming left V 1 base short and J 4 bases short, with 10 bases between. Study results and caveats: Estimated richness values were generally larger in naive subsets than in memory subsets. Tissues were not sampled, only blood, and their repertoires likely differ.

V and J are TRBV30 and TRBJ2-5; no reliable D call. Sequencing used memory CD4+ T cells from PBMCs. The subset denotes: CD45RA-negative fraction. The sequence was obtained from a man between 18 and 29 years old in good health. Some clones in this sample may be carry-over from other donors' samples. CDR3 in amino acids: CAWSGANGETQYF. CDR3 DNA sequence: TGTGCCTGGAGTGGAGCGAACGGAGAGACCCAGTACTTC.